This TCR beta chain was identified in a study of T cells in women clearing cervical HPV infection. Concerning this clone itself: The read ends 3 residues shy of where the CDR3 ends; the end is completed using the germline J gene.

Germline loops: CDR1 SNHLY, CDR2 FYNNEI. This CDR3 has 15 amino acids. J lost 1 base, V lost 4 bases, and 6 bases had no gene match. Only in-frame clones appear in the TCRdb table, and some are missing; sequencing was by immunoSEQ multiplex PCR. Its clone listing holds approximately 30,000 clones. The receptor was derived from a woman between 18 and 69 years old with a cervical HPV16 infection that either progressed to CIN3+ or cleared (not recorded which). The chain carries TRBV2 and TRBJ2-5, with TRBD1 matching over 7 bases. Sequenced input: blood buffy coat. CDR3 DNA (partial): TGTGCCAGCAGTGGGGACAGCGCGATCCAAGAGACC. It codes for CASSGDSAIQET. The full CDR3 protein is CASSGDSAIQETQYF.